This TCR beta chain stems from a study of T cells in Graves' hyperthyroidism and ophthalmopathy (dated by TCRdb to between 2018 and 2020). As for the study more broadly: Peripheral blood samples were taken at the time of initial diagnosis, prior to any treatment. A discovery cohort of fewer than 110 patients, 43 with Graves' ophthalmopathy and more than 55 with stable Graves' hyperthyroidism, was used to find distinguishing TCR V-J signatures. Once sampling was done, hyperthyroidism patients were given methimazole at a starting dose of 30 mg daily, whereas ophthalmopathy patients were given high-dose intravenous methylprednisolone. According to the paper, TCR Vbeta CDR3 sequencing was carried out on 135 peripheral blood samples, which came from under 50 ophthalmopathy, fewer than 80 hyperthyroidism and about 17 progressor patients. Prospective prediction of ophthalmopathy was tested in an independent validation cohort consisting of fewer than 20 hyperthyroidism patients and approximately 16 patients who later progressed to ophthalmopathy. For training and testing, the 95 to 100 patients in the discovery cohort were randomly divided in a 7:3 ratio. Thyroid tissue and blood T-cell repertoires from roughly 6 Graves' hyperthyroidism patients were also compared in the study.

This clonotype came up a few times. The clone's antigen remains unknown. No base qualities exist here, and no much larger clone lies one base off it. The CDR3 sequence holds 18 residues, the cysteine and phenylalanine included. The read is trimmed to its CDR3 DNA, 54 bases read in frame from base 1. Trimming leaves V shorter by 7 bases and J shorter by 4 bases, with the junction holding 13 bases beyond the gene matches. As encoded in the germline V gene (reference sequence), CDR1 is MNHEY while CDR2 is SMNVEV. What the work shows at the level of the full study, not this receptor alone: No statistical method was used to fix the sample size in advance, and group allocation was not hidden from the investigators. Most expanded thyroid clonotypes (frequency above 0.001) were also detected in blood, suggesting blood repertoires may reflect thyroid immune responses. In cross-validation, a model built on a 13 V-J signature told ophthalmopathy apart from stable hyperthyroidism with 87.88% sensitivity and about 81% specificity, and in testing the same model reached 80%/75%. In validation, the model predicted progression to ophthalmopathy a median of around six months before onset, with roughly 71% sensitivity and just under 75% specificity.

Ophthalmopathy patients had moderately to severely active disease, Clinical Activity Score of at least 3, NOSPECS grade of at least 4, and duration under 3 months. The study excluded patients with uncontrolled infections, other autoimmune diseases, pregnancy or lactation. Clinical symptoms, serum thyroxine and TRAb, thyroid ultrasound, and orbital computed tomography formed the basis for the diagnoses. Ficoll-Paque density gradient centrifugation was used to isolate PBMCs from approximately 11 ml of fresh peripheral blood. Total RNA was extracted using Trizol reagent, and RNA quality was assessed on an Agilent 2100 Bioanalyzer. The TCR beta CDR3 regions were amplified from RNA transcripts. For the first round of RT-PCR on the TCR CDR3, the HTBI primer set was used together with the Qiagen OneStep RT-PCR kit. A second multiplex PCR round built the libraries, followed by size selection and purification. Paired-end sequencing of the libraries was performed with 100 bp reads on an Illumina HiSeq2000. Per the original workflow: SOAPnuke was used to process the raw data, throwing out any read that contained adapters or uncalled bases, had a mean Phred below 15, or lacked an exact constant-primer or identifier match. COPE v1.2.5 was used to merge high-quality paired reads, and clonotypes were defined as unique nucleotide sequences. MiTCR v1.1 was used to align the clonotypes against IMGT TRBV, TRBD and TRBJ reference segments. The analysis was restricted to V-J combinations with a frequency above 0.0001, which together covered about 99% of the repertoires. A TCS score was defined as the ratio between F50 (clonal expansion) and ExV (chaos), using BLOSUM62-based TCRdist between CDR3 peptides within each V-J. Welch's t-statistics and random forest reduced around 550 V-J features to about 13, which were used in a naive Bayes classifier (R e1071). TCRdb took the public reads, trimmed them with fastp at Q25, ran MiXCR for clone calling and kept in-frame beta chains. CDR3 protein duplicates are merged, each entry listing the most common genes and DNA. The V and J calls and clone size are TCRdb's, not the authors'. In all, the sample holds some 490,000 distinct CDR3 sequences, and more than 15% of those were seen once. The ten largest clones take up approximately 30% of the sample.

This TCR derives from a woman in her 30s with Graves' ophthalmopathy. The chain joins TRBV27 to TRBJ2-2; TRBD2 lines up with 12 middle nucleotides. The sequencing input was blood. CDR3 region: CASKPGLAGVGSTGELFF. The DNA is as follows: TGTGCCAGCAAACCGGGACTAGCGGGCGTCGGGAGCACCGGGGAGCTGTTTTTT.